This T cell receptor beta chain was identified during a study of cytotoxic CD8 clonotypes in ibrutinib-treated CLL. General study points: Ibrutinib response saw clonality rise, and progression saw it return toward baseline. Public clonotypes proved infrequent, and on treatment they shrank or remained steady.

The CDR3 runs 13 residues. The V gene's germline CDR1 is MNHEY and CDR2 SMNVEV (reference sequence). V lost 2 bases and J 1 base, leaving 6 bases between the germline ends. T cells were sequenced at a targeted depth of 1 in 200,000 to 1 in 1 million. Generated by immunoSEQ multiplex PCR, the TCRdb table keeps only in-frame clones and is missing some. There are some 61,000 clones in the sample; approximately 70% occur only once, and 5.7% lies in the top ten. This clone was seen just once. Its target is not known. The TCR sequence derives from a human donor with chronic lymphocytic leukemia. Specimen: PBMCs, collected after 12 months of ibrutinib treatment. The chain has TRBV27 and TRBJ2-7, with D unresolved. The CDR3 DNA reads as TGTGCCAGCAGTTTAATCTCTTCCTACGAGCAGTACTTC. Translation: CASSLISSYEQYF.